The 14 T cell receptor beta chains listed next were all sequenced from one sample in a study of blood T cell repertoires in COVID-19. The table came from immunoSEQ multiplex PCR; TCRdb's copy has only in-frame clones and leaves some out. This repertoire shows roughly 250,000 clones, approximately 87% found once; its top ten account for around 7.8%. Sequencing input: peripheral blood. These receptors all stem from a human donor in a cohort sampled during active COVID-19.

The V gene is TRBV18, the J gene TRBJ1-5; no clear D gene. Germline CDR1 reads KGHSH; CDR2 reads LQKENI. The V gene lost 3 bases and the J gene lost 0 bases, with 9 bases spanning the gap. The CDR3 contains 15 residues. This CDR3 reads CASSPFGDSNQPQHF. CDR3 nucleotides: TGTGCCAGCTCACCTTTCGGGGATAGCAATCAGCCCCAGCATTTT.

This chain links TRBV25-1 with TRBJ1-4; 9 bases line up with TRBD1. CDR3 length: 15 residues. The ends lost 5 bases at V and 8 bases at J; junction bases unmatched: 9. Germline lookup yields CDR1 MGHDK and CDR2 SYGVNS. The CDR3 protein is CASSLVGQGIEKLFF. CDR3 nucleotide sequence: TGTGCCAGCAGTTTGGTAGGACAGGGGATCGAAAAACTGTTTTTT.

This clone was picked up one time. V is TRBV2 and J is TRBJ1-2; 8 bases align to TRBD1. In germline, CDR1 is SNHLY, CDR2 FYNNEI. The ends lost 8 bases at V and 3 bases at J; junction bases unmatched: 8. The CDR3 runs 14 residues. The CDR3 DNA is TGTGCCAGCCGAGCAGGGGGCGAATACTATGGCTACACCTTC. Protein: CASRAGGEYYGYTF.

J is TRBJ1-3 and V is TRBV3-1 (or the pseudogene TRBV3-2), with 7 positions matching TRBD1. J lost 7 bases, V lost 6 bases, and 6 bases had no gene match. Germline values: CDR1 LGHDT, CDR2 YNNKEL (reference sequence). The length of the CDR3 is 13 residues. CDR3 region: CASRLGQVNTIYF. The CDR3 nucleotides are TGTGCCAGCAGACTAGGACAGGTGAACACCATATATTTT.

The chain is built from TRBV19 and TRBJ1-1; D gene ambiguous. This CDR3 is 14 amino acids long. V was trimmed by 1 base and J by 1 base, leaving 7 bases between them. Germline V lookup: CDR1 LNHDA, CDR2 SQIVND (reference sequence). The DNA of the CDR3 is TGTGCCAGTAGTATAGTCCCAGGGAACACTGAAGCTTTCTTT. Residues: CASSIVPGNTEAFF.

This clone was observed many times. This rearrangement joins TRBV6-5 to TRBJ2-7, with 9 positions matching TRBD1. After removal of 4 bases from V and 4 bases from J, the junction contained 8 bases not matched to a gene. Germline V lookup: CDR1 MNHEY, CDR2 SVGAGI. The CDR3 loop spans 15 amino acids. CDR3 sequence reads: CASSSPGQGKYEQYF. The CDR3, as DNA: TGTGCCAGCAGTTCCCCGGGACAGGGTAAATACGAGCAGTACTTC.

The chain joins TRBV7-9 to TRBJ1-4; D unclear. The germline CDR1 and CDR2 sequences are SEHNR and FQNEAQ (reference sequence). V was cut by 1 base and J by 0 bases, with 15 bases left in between. The CDR3 consists of 18 residues. Here the CDR3 reads CASSLVLAGVATNEKLFF. The CDR3 nucleotides read TGTGCCAGCAGCTTAGTATTGGCAGGCGTCGCAACTAATGAAAAACTGTTTTTT.

This clone was observed once. This sample also contains other DNA sequences that code for the same CDR3. The V gene is TRBV5-1, the J gene TRBJ2-7; 14 nucleotides align to TRBD2. The CDR3 length is 14 residues. J was trimmed by 5 bases and V by 4 bases; bases with no gene match: 2. From germline, CDR1 is SGHRS and CDR2 YFSETQ. The CDR3 reads CASSAGLAGDEQYF. CDR3 DNA: TGCGCCAGCAGCGCGGGACTAGCGGGAGACGAGCAGTACTTC.

The chain recombines TRBV3-1 (or the pseudogene TRBV3-2) with TRBJ1-1, with a weak D call TRBD1 (6 bases). The CDR3 spans 14 residues. Trimming cost V 5 bases and J 6 bases, with 16 bases left between them. Germline loops: CDR1 LGHDT, CDR2 YNNKEL (reference sequence). CDR3 DNA sequence: TGTGCCAGCAGCGAAAGGGGAGGGGGATCTGAAGCTTTCTTT. It specifies CASSERGGGSEAFF.

The chain employs TRBV5-1 and TRBJ2-5, with D possibly TRBD1 on 5 matching bases. Trimming stripped 7 bases from V and 3 bases from J, with 19 bases between. The germline gives CDR1 SGHRS, CDR2 YFSETQ. CDR3 length: 15 residues. The CDR3 DNA reads TGCGCCAGCCGCAGTGGACCAGGGAAGGAAGAGACCCAGTACTTC. This sequence encodes CASRSGPGKEETQYF. Full variable domain (rest looked up from reference TRBV5-1 and TRBJ2-5): KAGVTQTPRYLIKTRGQQVTLSCSPISGHRSVSWYQQTPGQGLQFLFEYFSETQRNKGNFPGRFSGRQFSNSRSEMNVSTLELGDSALYLCASRSGPGKEETQYFGPGTRLLVL.

This clone was counted only a few times. The CDR3 DNA is TGTGCCAGCTCACCCCAACAGGGTATGGGCAATCAGCCCCAGCATTTT. Amino acid sequence: CASSPQQGMGNQPQHF. V gene TRBV18 combines with J gene TRBJ1-5, with a possible D match to TRBD1 (6 bases). CDR3 length: 16 amino acids. The germline CDR1 and CDR2 sequences are KGHSH and LQKENI. V shed 3 bases and J shed 2 bases, with 14 bases lying between them.

A single count supports this clone. This chain links TRBV19 with TRBJ2-2; TRBD1 might be the D (6 bases). Germline values: CDR1 LNHDA, CDR2 SQIVND (reference sequence). V gave up 8 bases and J gave up 6 bases, with 16 bases separating them. This CDR3 comprises 14 residues. CDR3 residues: CASATRGTPGELFF. The CDR3 DNA reads TGTGCCAGTGCCACGAGGGGGACACCCGGGGAGCTGTTTTTT.

V gene TRBV19 combines with J gene TRBJ2-1; D ambiguous. V shed 1 base and J shed 10 bases, with 11 bases lying between them. The CDR3 covers 13 residues. Germline V gene data show CDR1 as LNHDA and CDR2 as SQIVND (reference sequence). The chain's CDR3 is CASSIAAGTEQFF. CDR3 coding DNA: TGTGCCAGTAGTATAGCTGCAGGCACGGAGCAGTTCTTC. The full variable domain, in which reference TRBV19 and TRBJ2-1 provide the parts outside the CDR3, is DGGITQSPKYLFRKEGQNVTLSCEQNLNHDAMYWYRQDPGQGLRLIYYSQIVNDFQKGDIAEGYSVSREKKESFPLTVTSAQKNPTAFYLCASSIAAGTEQFFGPGTRLTVL.

The rearrangement uses TRBV3-1 (or the pseudogene TRBV3-2) and TRBJ2-1, with D perhaps matching TRBD2 (6 bases). Germline loops: CDR1 LGHDT, CDR2 YNNKEL (reference sequence). Trimming cost V 1 base and J 6 bases, with 16 bases left between them. The CDR3 sequence is 16 residues long. CDR3: CASSQVSGPGGNEQFF. The DNA of the CDR3 is TGTGCCAGCAGCCAAGTATCGGGGCCCGGGGGCAATGAGCAGTTCTTC.